This passage covers 21 T cell receptor beta chains from one sample sequenced in a study of CD8 T cells in ankylosing spondylitis. TCRdb re-called the 5' RACE reads through MiXCR, storing one row per CDR3 protein. The sample has about 42,000 distinct CDR3 sequences, under 4.5% seen once. Source material: blood, either unsorted or a sorted T cell fraction (not recorded which). The receptors here all came from a female donor with ankylosing spondylitis or in good health (not recorded which).

This rearrangement joins TRBV9 to TRBJ2-7; 8 bases fit TRBD1. The CDR3 length is 16 residues. Losses at the gene ends were 4 bases for V and 3 bases for J; bases not matched to a gene: 12. Germline CDR1 SGDLS, CDR2 YYNGEE. In nucleotides, the CDR3 is TGTGCCAGCAGCCACTCTGAAAGGACAGGGCACTACGAGCAGTACTTC. Protein sequence: CASSHSERTGHYEQYF.

This clonotype was counted many times. The chain combines TRBV9 with TRBJ1-6; tentative D call: TRBD1 (6 bases). The CDR3 is made up of 14 amino acids. Per the germline V gene, CDR1 is SGDLS and CDR2 is YYNGEE. Between the trimmed V and J ends, which lost 7 bases and 7 bases, there was a span of 15 bases. The CDR3, as DNA: TGTGCCAGCCGTAACACAGGGTTCAATTCACCCCTCCACTTT. Translation: CASRNTGFNSPLHF.

This clonotype was recorded at least ten times. The genes are TRBV9 and TRBJ2-7; perhaps D is TRBD1 or TRBD2 (6 bases each). Germline assignment: CDR1 SGDLS and CDR2 YYNGEE. V was pared by 7 bases and J by 5 bases, with 19 bases between. CDR3 size: 14 residues. Here the CDR3 reads CASGPGAGMDEQYF. As DNA, the CDR3 is TGTGCCAGCGGTCCGGGGGCAGGGATGGACGAGCAGTACTTC.

Ten or more counts support this clonotype. The genes are TRBV21-1 and TRBJ2-7; TRBD2 is the table's D call, not checked against the DNA. TRBV21-1 is flagged as a pseudogene. This CDR3 is 11 amino acids long. The CDR3: CARGSPGEQYF. The CDR3 coding sequence is TGTGCCAGGGGAAGTCCGGGTGAGCAGTACTTC.

This clonotype qualifies as medium-sized. The chain carries TRBV21-1 and TRBJ1-2; the D call TRBD1 from the table was never checked on the DNA. TRBV21-1 is designated a pseudogene. The CDR3 covers 14 residues. CDR3 protein: CASSRDRTNYGYTF. Here the CDR3 DNA reads TGTGCCAGCAGCAGGGACAGGACTAACTATGGCTACACCTTC.

This clonotype was seen repeatedly, ten times or more. CDR3 sequence reads: CASSVEGGSYNEQFF. CDR3 DNA sequence: TGTGCCAGCAGCGTAGAGGGTGGCTCCTACAATGAGCAGTTCTTC. V gene TRBV9 combines with J gene TRBJ2-1; D not resolved. CDR1 and CDR2 (germline): SGDLS, YYNGEE. V was trimmed by 0 bases and J by 0 bases, leaving 7 bases between them. This CDR3 comprises 15 residues.

In its sample, this clonotype was seen many times. The chain employs TRBV9 and TRBJ2-2; 7 bases are shared with TRBD2. CDR1 is SGDLS, CDR2 YYNGEE, per germline. This CDR3 spans 15 amino acids. Trimming took 4 bases from V and 3 from J; bases not matched to a gene: 6. CDR3 protein: CASSPRDYHTGELFF. DNA of the CDR3: TGTGCCAGCAGCCCCCGGGACTACCACACCGGGGAGCTGTTTTTT.

This clonotype was recorded at least ten times. The chain links TRBV9 to TRBJ1-4; D might be TRBD1 (6 bases). CDR3 size: 13 residues. V was trimmed by 3 bases and J by 10 bases, leaving 13 bases between them. The germline V gene has CDR1 SGDLS and CDR2 YYNGEE. The CDR3 is CASSAGEGGKLFF. In DNA, the CDR3 is TGTGCCAGCAGCGCGGGTGAGGGGGGAAAACTGTTTTTT.

In this sample, this clonotype turned up many times. V and J are TRBV9 and TRBJ2-7; D not resolved. V was trimmed by 0 bases and J by 6 bases, leaving 10 bases between them. CDR1 and CDR2 (germline): SGDLS, YYNGEE. There are 13 residues in the CDR3. CDR3 bases: TGTGCCAGCAGCGTAGGGTTCCAAGGCGAGCAGTACTTC. This encodes CASSVGFQGEQYF.

This clonotype is deemed medium-sized (0.01 to 0.1%). The chain couples TRBV9 to TRBJ1-2; the match to TRBD1 covers 10 bases. The length of the CDR3 is 13 residues. Germline V gene sequence: CDR1 SGDLS, CDR2 YYNGEE. V lost 4 bases to trimming and J lost 6 bases; unmatched junction nucleotides: 3. The CDR3 region has the DNA TGTGCCAGCAGCCGGACAGGGGGTAATGGCTACACCTTC. It encodes CASSRTGGNGYTF. The whole variable domain, remainder taken from reference TRBV9 and TRBJ1-2, is DSGVTQTPKHLITATGQRVTLRCSPRSGDLSVYWYQQSLDQGLQFLIQYYNGEERAKGNILERFSAQQFPDLHSELNLSSLELGDSALYFCASSRTGGNGYTFGSGTRLTVV.

This clonotype came up many times. This chain uses TRBV9 with TRBJ1-5; TRBD1 matches at 7 bases. The CDR3 extends over 15 amino acids. From germline, CDR1 is SGDLS and CDR2 YYNGEE. Germline trimming cut 7 bases from V and 5 bases from J; bases unmatched to any gene: 12. The CDR3, as DNA: TGTGCCAGCTCCGCGTCGGGACAGCTGTATCAGCCCCAGCATTTT. Protein: CASSASGQLYQPQHF.

This clonotype has ten or more counts. This chain joins TRBV9 and TRBJ2-3; 7 nucleotides align to TRBD1. The germline V gene encodes CDR1 SGDLS and CDR2 YYNGEE. Losses at the gene ends were 0 bases for V and 5 bases for J; bases not matched to a gene: 9. The CDR3 runs to 16 residues. In DNA form, the CDR3 reads TGTGCCAGCAGCGTAGGTGCCGACAGGGCCCAAGATACGCAGTATTTT. Translation gives CASSVGADRAQDTQYF. Full variable domain (missing parts from reference TRBV9 and TRBJ2-3): DSGVTQTPKHLITATGQRVTLRCSPRSGDLSVYWYQQSLDQGLQFLIQYYNGEERAKGNILERFSAQQFPDLHSELNLSSLELGDSALYFCASSVGADRAQDTQYFGPGTRLTVL.

In this sample, this clonotype turned up a few times. This sequence joins TRBV9 and TRBJ2-3; TRBD2 aligns across 8 bases. The CDR3 loop spans 17 amino acids. The V and J ends lost 4 bases and 0 bases, in that order; junction bases with no gene match: 10. Germline CDR1 reads SGDLS; CDR2 reads YYNGEE. The CDR3: CASSLGGGRSSTDTQYF. CDR3 coding DNA: TGTGCCAGCAGCCTCGGGGGGGGTCGATCTAGCACAGATACGCAGTATTTT.

This clonotype was found many times. This chain joins TRBV9 and TRBJ2-5; the match to TRBD2 covers 14 bases. V trimming: 3 bases; J trimming: 4 bases; junction bases outside the gene matches: 5. There are 16 residues in the CDR3. Germline CDR1 reads SGDLS; CDR2 reads YYNGEE. In DNA form, the CDR3 reads TGTGCCAGCAGCGCCGACGGGACTAGCGGGAGAGAGACCCAGTACTTC. Amino acid sequence: CASSADGTSGRETQYF.

This clonotype was recorded at least ten times. CDR3 region: CASSEDSGPNTEAFF. CDR3 bases: TGTGCCAGCAGCGAAGACTCGGGACCGAACACTGAAGCTTTCTTT. V gene TRBV9 combines with J gene TRBJ1-1; TRBD1 might be the D (5 bases). V lost 3 bases and J 1 base, leaving 13 bases between the germline ends. This CDR3 is 15 amino acids long. Germline-derived CDR1 and CDR2 are SGDLS and YYNGEE.

This clonotype came up many times. V gene TRBV9 combines with J gene TRBJ2-2, with 7 bases matching TRBD1. J lost 4 bases, V lost 3 bases, and 6 bases had no gene match. The CDR3 length is 15 residues. From germline, CDR1 is SGDLS and CDR2 YYNGEE. CDR3: CASSARGSPTGELFF. The CDR3 DNA reads as TGTGCCAGCAGCGCCAGGGGGTCGCCCACCGGGGAGCTGTTTTTT.

This clonotype has at least ten counts. The CDR3 DNA reads TGTGCCAGCAGCGCAGGGGGTCCCTGGGATACGCAGTATTTT. Translating it yields CASSAGGPWDTQYF. The V gene is TRBV9, the J gene TRBJ2-3; 7 nucleotides match TRBD1. V lost 3 bases and J lost 6; bases outside the gene matches: 7. Germline-derived CDR1 and CDR2 are SGDLS and YYNGEE. The CDR3 has 14 residues.

This clonotype was seen repeatedly, ten times or more. This chain uses TRBV9 with TRBJ1-3; D unclear. The CDR3 sequence is 14 residues long. The V and J ends lost 0 bases and 4 bases respectively, with 8 bases between them. Germline CDR1 SGDLS, CDR2 YYNGEE. The CDR3 coding sequence is TGTGCCAGCAGCGTAGGACCGGGCGGAAACACCATATATTTT. This sequence encodes CASSVGPGGNTIYF.

In its sample, this clonotype was seen many times. The V and J genes are TRBV9 and TRBJ2-1; maybe TRBD1 (5 bases). Germline CDR1 and CDR2: SGDLS and YYNGEE. This CDR3 region has 14 residues. V was shortened by 4 bases and J by 7 bases, with 15 bases between the two germline ends. CDR3 sequence: CASSTKRGSNEQFF. CDR3 in DNA: TGTGCCAGCAGCACCAAAAGGGGATCTAATGAGCAGTTCTTC.

In this sample, this clonotype turned up many times. The gene calls are TRBV9 and TRBJ2-3; no reliable D call. Germline V gene sequence: CDR1 SGDLS, CDR2 YYNGEE. Trimming pared 4 bases from V and 6 bases from J, leaving 6 bases between. This CDR3 has 11 residues. The chain's CDR3 is CASSPADTQYF. DNA for the CDR3: TGTGCCAGCAGCCCCGCTGATACGCAGTATTTT.

The rearrangement joins TRBV9 to TRBJ2-7; no reliable D call. The CDR3 loop spans 14 amino acids. V lost 0 bases, J lost 1 base, and 8 bases lay in between. Germline V gene sequence: CDR1 SGDLS, CDR2 YYNGEE. CDR3 sequence reads: CASSVGSTSYEQYF. DNA for the CDR3: TGTGCCAGCAGCGTAGGCAGTACTTCCTACGAGCAGTACTTC.